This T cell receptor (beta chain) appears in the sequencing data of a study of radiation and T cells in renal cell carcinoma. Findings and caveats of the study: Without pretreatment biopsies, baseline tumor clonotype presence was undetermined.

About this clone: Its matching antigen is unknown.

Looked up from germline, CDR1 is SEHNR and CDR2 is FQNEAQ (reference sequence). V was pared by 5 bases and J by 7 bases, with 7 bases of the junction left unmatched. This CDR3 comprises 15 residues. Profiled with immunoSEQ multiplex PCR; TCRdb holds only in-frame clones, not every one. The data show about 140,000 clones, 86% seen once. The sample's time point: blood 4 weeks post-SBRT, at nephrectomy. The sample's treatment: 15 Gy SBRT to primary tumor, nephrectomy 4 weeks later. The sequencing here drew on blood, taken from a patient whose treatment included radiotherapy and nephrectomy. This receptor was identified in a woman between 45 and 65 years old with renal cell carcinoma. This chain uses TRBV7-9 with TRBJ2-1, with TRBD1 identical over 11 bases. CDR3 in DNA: TGTGCCAGCAGCCCGAGCGGGACAGGGGGAAATGAGCAGTTCTTC. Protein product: CASSPSGTGGNEQFF. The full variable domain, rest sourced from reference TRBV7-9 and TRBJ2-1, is DTGVSQNPRHKITKRGQNVTFRCDPISEHNRLYWYRQTLGQGPEFLTYFQNEAQLEKSRLLSDRFSAERPKGSFSTLEIQRTEQGDSAMYLCASSPSGTGGNEQFFGPGTRLTVL.